The entry below gives a single T cell receptor (beta chain) sequence along with its context. No antigen is known for it. The sample's time point: newly diagnosed GD, antithyroid drugs for less than 3 months. Preparation of the TCR library used RNA extracted from PBMCs. These data belong to a study of regulatory T cells in long-lasting Graves disease. Library construction for TCR beta used iRepertoire HTBI primers and Arm-PCR of CDR3 regions. Original analysis: Detected in the samples were approximately 58 TRBV and 12 to 15 TRBJ segments. TCRdb re-called the multiplex PCR reads through MiXCR, storing one row per CDR3 protein. Clone size and V and J calls follow TCRdb, not the original study. The sample carries about 620,000 distinct CDR3 sequences, 15% to 20% recorded once. General study findings and limits: For persistent Graves' patients, TCR diversity was lower than for newly diagnosed ones.

These data also formed part of another study, on T cells in Graves' hyperthyroidism and ophthalmopathy. That report adds: Most thyroid clonotypes with frequency above 0.001 were detected in blood. Median prediction lead before ophthalmopathy onset was about 6.3 months with the model.

The TCR comes from a woman between 25 and 40 years old with Graves disease. Sequences were derived from peripheral blood mononuclear cells (PBMCs), sampled at new diagnosis, from a patient treated with antithyroid drugs.

DNA of the CDR3: TGTGCCAGCAGCCTCCGTCTTGGACTAGCGGACAATGAGCAGTTCTTC. This codes for CASSLRLGLADNEQFF. V is TRBV7-9 and J is TRBJ2-1, with TRBD2 identical over 10 bases. J lost 5 bases, V lost 5 bases, and 9 bases had no gene match. CDR1 is SEHNR, CDR2 FQNEAQ, per germline (reference sequence). There are 16 residues in the CDR3.